The clone carrying this T cell receptor (beta chain) appeared a few times. Its antigen is undetermined. J gave up 4 bases and V 4 bases, and 11 bases lay outside the gene matches. This CDR3 is 17 amino acids long. Germline V gene data show CDR1 as MNHNY and CDR2 as SVGAGI (reference sequence). As to time point: blood at routine non-recurrence follow-up after resection. The sample comes from a study of spatial heterogeneity in lung cancer. Study summary: Those follow-up PBMC samples that were available underwent sequencing, at a median interval of roughly two years following resection.

Single TCR cDNA molecules each had their own unique molecular identifier. TCRdb reprocessed the 5' RACE reads via MiXCR and lists one record per CDR3 protein. The repertoire holds fewer than 45,000 distinct CDR3 sequences, 8% to 11% seen once, with roughly 15% in the top ten. Broader study findings: Ubiquitous expanded tumor TCRs appeared in blood more at resection than follow-up.

The input for sequencing was PBMCs, taken at follow-up. The chain joins TRBV6-6 to TRBJ2-2; 8 positions match TRBD1. The clonotype originates from a female donor with early-stage non-small cell lung cancer. This CDR3 reads CASSSVIRTGSTGELFF. The DNA of the CDR3 is TGTGCCAGCAGTTCGGTGATACGGACAGGGAGCACCGGGGAGCTGTTTTTT.